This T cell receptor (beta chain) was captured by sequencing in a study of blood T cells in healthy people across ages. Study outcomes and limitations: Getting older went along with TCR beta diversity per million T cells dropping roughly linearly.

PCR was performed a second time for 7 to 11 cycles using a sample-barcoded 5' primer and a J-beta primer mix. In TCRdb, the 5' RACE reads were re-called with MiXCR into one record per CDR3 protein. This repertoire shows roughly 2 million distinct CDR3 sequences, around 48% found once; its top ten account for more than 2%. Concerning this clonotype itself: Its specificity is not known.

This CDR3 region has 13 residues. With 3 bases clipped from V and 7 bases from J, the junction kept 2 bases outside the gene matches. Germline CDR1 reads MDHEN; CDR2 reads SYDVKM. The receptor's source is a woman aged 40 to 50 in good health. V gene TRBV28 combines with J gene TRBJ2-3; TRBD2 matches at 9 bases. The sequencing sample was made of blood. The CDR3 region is CASSFLAGYTQYF. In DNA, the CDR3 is TGTGCCAGCAGTTTTCTAGCGGGGTATACGCAGTATTTT.